The rows below give T cell receptor beta chains drawn from one sample of a study of blood T cell repertoires in COVID-19. Libraries were prepared by immunoSEQ multiplex PCR; TCRdb keeps only in-frame clonotypes and omits some of them. The sample carries 250,000 or so clones, approximately 88% recorded once. The sample was peripheral blood. These receptors all stem from a woman in her twenties or thirties with COVID-19, enrolled during active disease. Each CDR3 is given with its conserved first and last residue. The D gene is left open where the match is weak. Not all rows give a size; the values are once, few, many and, for expanded clones, a class.

d_call j_call v_call clone_size cdr3_aa cdr3_nt
NA TRBJ1-1 TRBV12-3/TRBV12-4 NA CASSHSPITEAFF TGTGCCAGCAGTCACTCCCCGATCACTGAAGCTTTCTTT
NA TRBJ2-3 TRBV2 once CASSTRSDTQYF TGTGCCAGCAGCACTAGGTCAGATACGCAGTATTTT
TRBD2 TRBJ2-7 TRBV11-2 NA CASSFNPGLASYEQYF TGTGCCAGCAGCTTCAATCCGGGACTAGCCTCCTACGAGCAGTACTTC
NA TRBJ1-1 TRBV18 NA CASSRGDSGMNTEAFF TGTGCCAGCTCACGGGGGGATTCGGGGATGAACACTGAAGCTTTCTTT
NA TRBJ1-4 TRBV19 NA CASNHGQGWEKLFF TGTGCCAGTAACCACGGGCAGGGTTGGGAAAAACTGTTTTTT
TRBD2 TRBJ2-1 TRBV6-6 NA CASSSRTSGGGNEQFF TGTGCCAGCAGCTCTCGGACTAGCGGGGGGGGGAATGAGCAGTTCTTC
TRBD1 TRBJ1-2 TRBV5-1 few CASSLSGTAYGYTF TGCGCCAGCAGCTTGTCCGGGACAGCTTATGGCTACACCTTC
TRBD1 TRBJ1-1 TRBV11-2 NA CASSAGQGNTEAFF TGTGCCAGCAGCGCCGGACAGGGGAACACTGAAGCTTTCTTT
NA TRBJ1-6 TRBV13 few CASSLGQGYNSPLHF TGTGCCAGCAGCTTAGGACAGGGTTATAATTCACCCCTCCACTTT
NA TRBJ1-2 TRBV11-2 NA CASSPSRGSYGYTF TGTGCCAGCAGCCCCTCCAGGGGTAGCTATGGCTACACCTTC
NA TRBJ2-7 TRBV7-6 few CASSPLGGASGEQYF TGTGCCAGCAGCCCTCTAGGGGGGGCCTCCGGCGAGCAGTACTTC
TRBD1 TRBJ2-3 TRBV15 NA CATSRATGASDTQYF TGTGCCACCAGCAGAGCGACAGGGGCTTCAGATACGCAGTATTTT
TRBD2 TRBJ2-3 TRBV5-5 NA CASRPLAGTDTQYF TGTGCCAGCAGGCCCCTAGCGGGCACAGATACGCAGTATTTT
NA TRBJ1-1 TRBV18 NA CASSTPNTEAFF TGTGCCAGCTCCACACCAAACACTGAAGCTTTCTTT
NA TRBJ1-1 TRBV12-5 NA CASGLLPRSPPRDPNTEAFF TGTGCTAGTGGTTTGCTACCCCGGTCCCCCCCCAGGGATCCGAACACTGAAGCTTTCTTT
NA TRBJ1-6 TRBV4-3 NA CASSQDISGSSSYNSPLHF TGCGCCAGCAGCCAAGATATATCGGGTTCGAGCTCCTATAATTCACCCCTCCACTTT
NA TRBJ2-3 TRBV10-2 NA CASSDTDSPMTDTQYF TGCGCCAGCAGTGACACGGACTCCCCTATGACAGATACGCAGTATTTT
NA TRBJ2-1 TRBV5-4 NA CASSFRDSNNEQFF TGTGCCAGCAGCTTCCGGGACTCTAACAATGAGCAGTTCTTC
NA TRBJ2-1 TRBV5-1 NA CASSLDPRELGYNEQFF TGCGCCAGCAGCTTGGACCCCAGGGAATTAGGCTACAATGAGCAGTTCTTC
NA TRBJ1-5 TRBV5-1 NA CASSFEGGDQPQHF TGCGCCAGCAGCTTTGAGGGGGGGGATCAGCCCCAGCATTTT
TRBD1 TRBJ1-4 TRBV3-1/TRBV3-2 NA CASSPQGGQGPNEKLFF TGTGCCAGCAGCCCTCAAGGGGGACAGGGACCCAATGAAAAACTGTTTTTT
TRBD1 TRBJ2-2 TRBV11-2 NA CASSARDRGNSVELFF TGTGCCAGCAGCGCCCGGGACAGGGGGAATTCGGTGGAGCTGTTTTTT
TRBD1 TRBJ2-3 TRBV6-6 NA CASSYSQGERQYF TGTGCCAGCAGTTACTCTCAGGGGGAACGACAGTATTTT
TRBD1 TRBJ1-1 TRBV19 NA CASSIKGTGNTEAFF TGTGCCAGTAGTATTAAAGGGACAGGGAACACTGAAGCTTTCTTT
NA TRBJ1-2 TRBV2 few CASSMGDTLFYTF TGTGCCAGCAGTATGGGCGACACCCTCTTCTACACCTTC
NA TRBJ2-2 TRBV5-1 once CASSLVGGTANTGELFF TGCGCCAGCAGCTTGGTAGGGGGGACAGCAAACACCGGGGAGCTGTTTTTT
NA TRBJ2-2 TRBV28 NA CASRNAQGGELFF TGTGCCAGCAGAAACGCACAGGGTGGGGAGCTGTTTTTT
TRBD2 TRBJ2-3 TRBV7-2 NA CASSMRLAEVGDTQYF TGTGCCAGCAGCATGCGACTAGCGGAGGTGGGAGATACGCAGTATTTT
NA TRBJ1-1 TRBV27 once CASSSLPRGATEAFF TGTGCCAGCAGTTCCCTTCCTCGGGGGGCCACTGAAGCTTTCTTT
NA TRBJ2-2 TRBV2 NA CASRPGTNTGELFF TGTGCCAGCAGACCCGGGACGAACACCGGGGAGCTGTTTTTT
TRBD2 TRBJ2-3 TRBV6-2/TRBV6-3 NA CASSNTSAADTQYF TGTGCCAGCAGTAACACTAGCGCCGCAGATACGCAGTATTTT
NA TRBJ2-3 TRBV18 NA CASSPTPLSTTRTDTQYF TGTGCCAGCTCACCTACACCACTCTCGACTACCCGCACAGATACGCAGTATTTT
NA TRBJ2-5 TRBV7-7 NA CASSSQPGVSEETQYF TGTGCTAGCAGCTCGCAACCAGGGGTTTCGGAGGAGACCCAGTACTTC
NA TRBJ2-3 TRBV6-2/TRBV6-3 NA CASSTYGGTDTQYF TGTGCCAGCAGTACCTACGGAGGGACAGATACGCAGTATTTT
NA TRBJ2-2 TRBV5-1 NA CASSLDRGLAGELFF TGCGCCAGCAGCTTGGATAGGGGTTTGGCCGGGGAGCTGTTTTTT
NA TRBJ1-5 TRBV2 NA CASRGVGVGNQPQHF TGTGCCAGCAGGGGAGTCGGGGTTGGGAATCAGCCCCAGCATTTT
TRBD2 TRBJ2-3 TRBV4-2 NA CASSQELRLRGYTDTQYF TGTGCCAGCAGCCAAGAACTCCGGTTGCGGGGGTACACAGATACGCAGTATTTT
TRBD2 TRBJ2-7 TRBV11-2 few CASSPGRGFYEQYF TGTGCCAGCAGCCCCGGGAGGGGATTTTACGAGCAGTACTTC
NA TRBJ2-3 TRBV11-3 NA CASGGASTDTQYF TGTGCCAGCGGGGGGGCGTCGACAGATACGCAGTATTTT
NA TRBJ1-2 TRBV6-5 few CASSYSGTKGGYTF TGTGCCAGCAGTTACTCCGGGACAAAGGGAGGCTACACCTTC
TRBD1 TRBJ2-3 TRBV28 NA CASRKPGQGVVGTDTQYF TGTGCCAGCAGGAAGCCGGGACAGGGGGTAGTCGGCACAGATACGCAGTATTTT
NA TRBJ1-2 TRBV11-2 NA CASSPAVGGNGYTF TGTGCCAGCAGCCCCGCTGTCGGGGGAAATGGCTACACCTTC
NA TRBJ2-7 TRBV24-1 NA CATSDSGVDEQYF TGTGCCACCAGTGATTCAGGGGTTGACGAGCAGTACTTC
TRBD1 TRBJ2-6 TRBV7-9 NA CATYPGGSGANVLTF TGTGCCACCTACCCAGGGGGCTCTGGGGCCAACGTCCTGACTTTC
TRBD1 TRBJ2-3 TRBV19 NA CASSIPGQGPDTQYF TGTGCCAGTAGCATACCGGGACAGGGGCCAGATACGCAGTATTTT
NA TRBJ2-2 TRBV6-5 NA CASSQTRGAGELFF TGTGCCAGCAGTCAAACGAGAGGAGCCGGGGAGCTGTTTTTT
TRBD1 TRBJ2-7 TRBV19 NA CASGLDGTGLYEQYF TGTGCCAGTGGTCTTGACGGGACAGGTCTTTACGAGCAGTACTTC
TRBD2 TRBJ2-5 TRBV5-6 NA CASSPLQLAGGGETQYF TGTGCCAGCAGCCCCTTGCAGCTAGCGGGAGGAGGGGAGACCCAGTACTTC